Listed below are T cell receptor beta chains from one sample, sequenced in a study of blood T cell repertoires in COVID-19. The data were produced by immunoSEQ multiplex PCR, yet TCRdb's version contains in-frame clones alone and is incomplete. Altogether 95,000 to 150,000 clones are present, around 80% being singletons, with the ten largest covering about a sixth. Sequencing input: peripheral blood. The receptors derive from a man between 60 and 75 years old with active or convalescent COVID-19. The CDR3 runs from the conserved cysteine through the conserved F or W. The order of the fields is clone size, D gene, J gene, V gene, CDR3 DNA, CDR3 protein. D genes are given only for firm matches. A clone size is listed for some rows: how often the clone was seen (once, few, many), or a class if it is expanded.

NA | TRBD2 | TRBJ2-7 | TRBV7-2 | TGTGCCAGCAGCACAGCGGGACTAGCGGGAGCGGCCCTCGAGCAGTACTTC | CASSTAGLAGAALEQYF
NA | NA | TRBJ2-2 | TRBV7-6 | TGTGCCAGCAGCCTGGGGGCAGGGTTGGGCACCGGGGAGCTGTTTTTT | CASSLGAGLGTGELFF
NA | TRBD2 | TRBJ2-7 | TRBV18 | TGTGCCAGCTCACCACTACCGGGAGGGGTTGGATCCTACGAGCAGTACTTC | CASSPLPGGVGSYEQYF
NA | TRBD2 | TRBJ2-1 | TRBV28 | TGTGCCAGCAGTTTTCGTAGCGGGAGACTCTACAATGAGCAGTTCTTC | CASSFRSGRLYNEQFF
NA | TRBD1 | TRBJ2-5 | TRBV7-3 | TGTGCCAGCAGCCCCGACCCGGGACAGGCCCCCCAGTACTTC | CASSPDPGQAPQYF
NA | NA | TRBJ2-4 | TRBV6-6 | TGTGCCAGCAGTTATTCAGGGGCCCTTGGGAACATTCAGTACTTC | CASSYSGALGNIQYF
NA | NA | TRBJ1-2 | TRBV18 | TGTGCCAGCTCACCATTTCAGGACTCCTCATATGGCTACACCTTC | CASSPFQDSSYGYTF
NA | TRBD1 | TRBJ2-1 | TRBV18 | TGTGCCAGCTCACTCCTTTCCGGGACAGGGGGAATCAATGAGCAGTTCTTC | CASSLLSGTGGINEQFF
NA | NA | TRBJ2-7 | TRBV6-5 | TGTGCCAGTCAGGGGAGCTCCTACGAGCAGTACTTC | CASQGSSYEQYF
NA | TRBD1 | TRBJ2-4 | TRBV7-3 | TGTGCCAGCAGCCAGGGGGCGAACAACATTCAGTACTTC | CASSQGANNIQYF
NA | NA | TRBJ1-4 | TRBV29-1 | TGCAGCGTTGAAGATCGGAGGGGACCGGCTAATGAAAAACTGTTTTTT | CSVEDRRGPANEKLFF
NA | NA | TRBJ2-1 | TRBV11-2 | TGTGCCAGCACCTTCTTGGTCAGGGACTACAATGAGCAGTTCTTC | CASTFLVRDYNEQFF
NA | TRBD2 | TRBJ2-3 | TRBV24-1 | TGTGCCACCAGTGATTTAACTAGCGGGATGAGCACAGATACGCAGTATTTT | CATSDLTSGMSTDTQYF
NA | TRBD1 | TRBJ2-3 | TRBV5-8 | TGTGCCAGCAGCTTCACATCCGGGACAGGGGCCAGCACAGATACGCAGTATTTT | CASSFTSGTGASTDTQYF
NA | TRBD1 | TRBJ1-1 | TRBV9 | TGTGCCAGCAGCGAGCCCGGGGGTTCGGACAGGGCGAACACTGAAGCTTTCTTT | CASSEPGGSDRANTEAFF
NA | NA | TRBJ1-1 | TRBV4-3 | TGCGCCAGCAGCCATTTAACGGTGAACACTGAAGCTTTCTTT | CASSHLTVNTEAFF
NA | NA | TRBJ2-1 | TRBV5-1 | TGCGCCAGCAGCACAGCCGGGACTGCCTACAATGAGCAGTTCTTC | CASSTAGTAYNEQFF
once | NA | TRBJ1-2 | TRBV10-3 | TGTGCCATCAGCACGACAGCCAACTATGGCTACACCTTC | CAISTTANYGYTF
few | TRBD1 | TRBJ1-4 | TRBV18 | TGTGCCAGCTCACGCGGACAGGCGATTAATGAAAAACTGTTTTTT | CASSRGQAINEKLFF
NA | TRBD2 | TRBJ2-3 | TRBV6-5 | TGTGCCAGCAGTTACTCGTCTAGCGGGGACGATACGCAGTATTTT | CASSYSSSGDDTQYF
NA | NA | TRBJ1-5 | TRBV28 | TGTGCCAGCAGGGGCAGGAGGGATCAGCCCCAGCATTTT | CASRGRRDQPQHF
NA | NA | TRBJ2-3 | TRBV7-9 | TGTGCCAGCAGCCACACAGATACGCAGTATTTT | CASSHTDTQYF
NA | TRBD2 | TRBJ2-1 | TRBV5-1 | TGCGCCAGCAGTACTAGCGGGAGTCCCTACAATGAGCAGTTCTTC | CASSTSGSPYNEQFF
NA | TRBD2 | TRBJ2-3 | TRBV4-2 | TGTGCCAGCAGCAAGACCGGGACTAGCGTCCCAGATACGCAGTATTTT | CASSKTGTSVPDTQYF
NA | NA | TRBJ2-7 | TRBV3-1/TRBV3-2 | TGTGCCAGCAGCCTTAAGCGGGCCTCCTACGAGCAGTACTTC | CASSLKRASYEQYF
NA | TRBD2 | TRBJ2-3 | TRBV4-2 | TGTGCCAGCAGCCAGACCGGGACTAGCGGGATTGCGGGTGGAGATACGCAGTATTTT | CASSQTGTSGIAGGDTQYF
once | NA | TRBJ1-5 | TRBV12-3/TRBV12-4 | TGTGCCAGCAGTTTAGACTACCCCCAGCCCCAGCATTTT | CASSLDYPQPQHF
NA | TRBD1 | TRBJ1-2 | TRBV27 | TGTGCCAGCAGTCCGCAGACAGGGAGTAACTATGGCTACACCTTC | CASSPQTGSNYGYTF
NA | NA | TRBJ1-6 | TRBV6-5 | TGTGCCAGCAGTCCTGTGGGACGGGGGACTTCACCCCTCCACTTT | CASSPVGRGTSPLHF
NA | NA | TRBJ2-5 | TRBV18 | TGTGCCAGCTCACCACCGGAACAGTACAATCTAGGACAAAAGACCCAGTACTTC | CASSPPEQYNLGQKTQYF
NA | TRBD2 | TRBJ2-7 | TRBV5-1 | TGCGCCAGCAGTCCTAGCGGGCCCCTCTCCTACGAGCAGTACTTC | CASSPSGPLSYEQYF
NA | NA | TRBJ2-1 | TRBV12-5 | TGTGCTAGTGGTTTCGGCTCAGGGGCCTACAATGAGCAGTTCTTC | CASGFGSGAYNEQFF
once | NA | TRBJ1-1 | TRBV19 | TGTGCCAGTAGTATCGGTCGGGGCACTGAAGCTTTCTTT | CASSIGRGTEAFF
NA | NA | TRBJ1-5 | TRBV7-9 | TGTGCCAGCAGCTTAGCCCGGGATCAGCCCCAGCATTTT | CASSLARDQPQHF
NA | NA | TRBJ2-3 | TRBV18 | TGTGCCAGCTCACCAGGAGGGGAGGTTGCAGATACGCAGTATTTT | CASSPGGEVADTQYF
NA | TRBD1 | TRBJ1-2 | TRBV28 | TGTGCCAGCAGTTTAGGGGGACAGGGAGGCTATGGCTACACCTTC | CASSLGGQGGYGYTF
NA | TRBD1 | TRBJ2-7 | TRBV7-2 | TGTGCCAGCAGCTGGACCGGGACAGGGTCCTACGAGCAGTACTTC | CASSWTGTGSYEQYF
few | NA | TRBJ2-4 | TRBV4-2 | TGTGCCAGCAGCCAAGAAGGACAGCTCAAAAACATTCAGTACTTC | CASSQEGQLKNIQYF
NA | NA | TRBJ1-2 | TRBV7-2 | TGTGCCAGCAGCGCGAGCCGGGGCTATGGCTACACCTTC | CASSASRGYGYTF
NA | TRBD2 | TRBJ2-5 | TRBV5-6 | TGTGCCAGCAGCCTCGCCTCCGGTAGCGGGAGGTTTCAAGAGACCCAGTACTTC | CASSLASGSGRFQETQYF
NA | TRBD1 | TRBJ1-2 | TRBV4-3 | TGCGCCAGCAGCCGCGGACAGGTTAACTATGGCTACACCTTC | CASSRGQVNYGYTF
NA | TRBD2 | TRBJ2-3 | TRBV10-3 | TGTGCCATCAGTCGGACTAGCGGGAAGGTAACAGATACGCAGTATTTT | CAISRTSGKVTDTQYF
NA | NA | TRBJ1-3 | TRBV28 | TGTGCCAGCCAACTCGCCGGAAACACCATATATTTT | CASQLAGNTIYF
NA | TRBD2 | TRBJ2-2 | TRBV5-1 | TGCGCCAGCAGCTTGGAGGCGGGAGGGAACACCGGGGAGCTGTTTTTT | CASSLEAGGNTGELFF
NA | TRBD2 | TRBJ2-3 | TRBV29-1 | TGCAGCGTTGGGACTAGCGGGAGTGAGCAGTATTTT | CSVGTSGSEQYF
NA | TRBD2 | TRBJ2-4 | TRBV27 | TGTGCCAGCGCCCCCATCCTAGCGGTTCTAGCCAAAAACATTCAGTACTTC | CASAPILAVLAKNIQYF
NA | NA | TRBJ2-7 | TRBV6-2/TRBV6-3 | TGTGCCAGCAGTTTAGGGGACTCCTACTACGAGCAGTACTTC | CASSLGDSYYEQYF
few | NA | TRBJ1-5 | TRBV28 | TGTGCCAGCGGCATCTTCAGTAGCAATCAGCCCCAGCATTTT | CASGIFSSNQPQHF
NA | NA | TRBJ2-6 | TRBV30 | TGTGCCTGGAAAGTCTTGGGCGGGGCCAACGTCCTGACTTTC | CAWKVLGGANVLTF
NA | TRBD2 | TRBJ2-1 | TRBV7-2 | TGTGCCAGCAGCTATAGACTAGCGGGGAGCTACAATGAGCAGTTCTTC | CASSYRLAGSYNEQFF